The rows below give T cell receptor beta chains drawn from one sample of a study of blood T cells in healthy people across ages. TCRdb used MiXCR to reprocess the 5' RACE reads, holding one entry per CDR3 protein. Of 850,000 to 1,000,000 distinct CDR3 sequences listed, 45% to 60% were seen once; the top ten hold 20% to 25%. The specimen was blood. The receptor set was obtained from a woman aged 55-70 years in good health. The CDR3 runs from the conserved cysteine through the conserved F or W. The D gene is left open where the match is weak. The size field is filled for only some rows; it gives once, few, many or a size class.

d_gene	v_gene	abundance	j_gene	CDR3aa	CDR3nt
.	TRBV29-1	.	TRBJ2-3	CSAKGLTTDTQYF	TGCAGCGCGAAGGGACTTACCACAGATACGCAGTATTTT
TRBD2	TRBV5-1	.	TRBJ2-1	CASSGRTSSYNEQFF	TGCGCCAGCAGCGGTCGGACTAGTTCCTACAATGAGCAGTTCTTC
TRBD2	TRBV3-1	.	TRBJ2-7	CASSQDHSGRVYEQYF	TGTGCCAGCAGCCAAGACCATAGCGGGAGGGTGTACGAGCAGTACTTC
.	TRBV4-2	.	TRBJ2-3	CASSPSDRRGTDTQYF	TGTGCCAGCAGCCCTTCAGACCGTCGGGGCACAGATACGCAGTATTTT
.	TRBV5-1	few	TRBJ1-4	CASKPGTNEKLFF	TGCGCCAGCAAGCCAGGAACTAATGAAAAACTGTTTTTT
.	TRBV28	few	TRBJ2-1	CASTQGGARTESEQFF	TGTGCCAGCACCCAAGGTGGGGCTAGAACGGAGAGTGAGCAGTTCTTC
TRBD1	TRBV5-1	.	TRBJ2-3	CASSKTGTGFTDTQYF	TGCGCCAGCAGCAAAACGGGGACAGGTTTCACAGATACGCAGTATTTT
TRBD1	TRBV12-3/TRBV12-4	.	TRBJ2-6	CASRSGQAGANVLTF	TGTGCCAGCAGGTCGGGACAGGCTGGGGCCAACGTCCTGACTTTC
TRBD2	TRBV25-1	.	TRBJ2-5	CASSSGTSGSIGQETQYF	TGTGCCAGCAGTTCCGGGACTAGCGGGAGTATAGGGCAAGAGACCCAGTACTTC
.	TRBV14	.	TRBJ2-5	CASSQGWRVADARRTQYF	TGTGCCAGCAGCCAAGGATGGAGGGTAGCGGATGCCAGGCGGACCCAGTACTTC
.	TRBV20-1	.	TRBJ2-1	CSAARQGGSNEQFF	TGCAGTGCTGCCCGACAGGGAGGGAGCAATGAGCAGTTCTTC
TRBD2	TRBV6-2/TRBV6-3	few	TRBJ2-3	CASSIPLAGGPNTDTQYF	TGTGCCAGCAGTATCCCCTTAGCGGGAGGGCCTAATACAGATACGCAGTATTTT
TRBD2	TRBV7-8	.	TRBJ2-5	CAGSSRRTSGRVQETQYF	TGTGCCGGCAGCTCCAGACGGACTAGCGGGAGAGTCCAAGAGACCCAGTACTTC
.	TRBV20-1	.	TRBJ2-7	CSARDLKGTLYEQYF	TGCAGTGCTAGAGATCTTAAGGGGACCCTCTACGAGCAGTACTTC
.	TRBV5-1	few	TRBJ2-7	CASSLIGKPNYEQYF	TGCGCCAGCAGCTTGATCGGGAAGCCCAACTACGAGCAGTACTTC
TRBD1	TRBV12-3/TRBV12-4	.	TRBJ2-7	CASSKSGQGDREQYF	TGTGCCAGCAGTAAATCGGGACAGGGGGACCGCGAGCAGTACTTC
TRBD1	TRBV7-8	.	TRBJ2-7	CASSFQGASYEQYF	TGTGCCAGCAGCTTCCAGGGGGCGAGCTACGAGCAGTACTTC
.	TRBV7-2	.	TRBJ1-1	CASSKQVGDTEAFF	TGTGCCAGCAGCAAACAGGTGGGGGACACTGAAGCTTTCTTT
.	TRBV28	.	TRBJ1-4	CASRWGREKLFF	TGTGCCAGTCGGTGGGGGCGAGAAAAACTGTTTTTT
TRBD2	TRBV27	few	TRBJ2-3	CASSPSGGDFTDTQYF	TGTGCCAGCAGTCCTTCGGGGGGGGACTTCACAGATACGCAGTATTTT
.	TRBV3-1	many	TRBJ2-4	CASSQEGSMGDIQYF	TGTGCCAGCAGCCAAGAGGGGAGTATGGGGGACATTCAGTACTTC
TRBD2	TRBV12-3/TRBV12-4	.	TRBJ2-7	CASSLTASGNHEQYF	TGTGCCAGCAGTCTGACCGCTAGCGGGAATCACGAGCAGTACTTC
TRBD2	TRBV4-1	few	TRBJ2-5	CASSHRTSGGQETQYF	TGCGCCAGCAGCCATCGAACTAGCGGGGGACAAGAGACCCAGTACTTC
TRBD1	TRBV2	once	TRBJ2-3	CASSGQGGSTDTQYF	TGTGCCAGCAGCGGACAGGGTGGGAGCACAGATACGCAGTATTTT
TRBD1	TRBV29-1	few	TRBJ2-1	CSVAGTGSNEQFF	TGCAGCGTCGCCGGGACAGGGTCCAATGAGCAGTTCTTC
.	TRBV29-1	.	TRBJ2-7	CSVAGARYNEQYF	TGCAGCGTTGCGGGAGCCCGATACAATGAGCAGTACTTC
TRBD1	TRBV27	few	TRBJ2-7	CASSPSTGSSYEQYF	TGTGCCAGCAGTCCGTCGACAGGGAGCTCCTACGAGCAGTACTTC